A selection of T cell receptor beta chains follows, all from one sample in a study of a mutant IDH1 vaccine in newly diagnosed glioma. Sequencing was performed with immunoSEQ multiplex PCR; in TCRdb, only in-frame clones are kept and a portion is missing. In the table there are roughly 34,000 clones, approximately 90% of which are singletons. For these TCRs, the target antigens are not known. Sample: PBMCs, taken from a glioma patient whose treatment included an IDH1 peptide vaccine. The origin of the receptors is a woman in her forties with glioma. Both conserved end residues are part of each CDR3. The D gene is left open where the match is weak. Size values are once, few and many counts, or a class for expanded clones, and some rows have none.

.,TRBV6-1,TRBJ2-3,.,TGTGCCAGCAGTGAAATTGGGGGGTCTGGTACAGATACGCAGTATTTT,CASSEIGGSGTDTQYF
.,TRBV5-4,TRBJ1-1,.,TGTGCCAGCAGCTTCAAGGACGGCACTGAAGCTTTCTTT,CASSFKDGTEAFF
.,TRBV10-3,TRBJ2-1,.,TGTGCCATCAGTGAGTCCCCTGTAGGGCAGGGGCTGTACAATGAGCAGTTCTTC,CAISESPVGQGLYNEQFF
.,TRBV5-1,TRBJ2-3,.,TGCGCCAGCAGCTTTTTAGGGACAGATACGCAGTATTTT,CASSFLGTDTQYF
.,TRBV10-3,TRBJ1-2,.,TGTGCCATTCACAGGGAGGGCTATGGCTACACCTTC,CAIHREGYGYTF
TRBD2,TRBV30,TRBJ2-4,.,TGTGCCTGGACCCTGACTAGCGGGAGCAGAAACATTCAGTACTTC,CAWTLTSGSRNIQYF
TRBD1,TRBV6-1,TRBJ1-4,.,TGTGCCAGCAGTGAGAGGGGGCTTAACGAAAAACTGTTTTTT,CASSERGLNEKLFF
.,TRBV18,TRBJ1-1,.,TGTGCCAGCTCACCCCTCGGGGGGACCACTGAAGCTTTCTTT,CASSPLGGTTEAFF
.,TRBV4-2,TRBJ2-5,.,TGTGCCAGCAGCCAAGGTCCAGCTACCACCCAAGAGACCCAGTACTTC,CASSQGPATTQETQYF
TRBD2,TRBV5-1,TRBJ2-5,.,TGCGCCAGCAGCTTCCGCAGCGGGGGGCAAGAGACCCAGTACTTC,CASSFRSGGQETQYF
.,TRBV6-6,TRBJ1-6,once,TGTGCCGGACGGGACACGAGCTCCTATAATTCACCCCTCCACTTT,CAGRDTSSYNSPLHF
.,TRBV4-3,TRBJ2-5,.,TGCGCCAGCAGCCCAGTAGGACTCGAAGGGGAGACCCAGTACTTC,CASSPVGLEGETQYF